The rows below give T cell receptor beta chains drawn from one sample of a study of blood T cell repertoires in COVID-19. Here immunoSEQ multiplex PCR was the method, and the copy in TCRdb shows in-frame clones only, minus some. The table lists over 130,000 clones, around 73% of them singletons. The sample comprised peripheral blood. The source is a woman in her 50s with active or convalescent COVID-19. Both conserved end residues are part of each CDR3. The D gene is left open where the match is weak. The size field is filled for only some rows; it gives once, few, many or a size class.

>TRBV4-2|TRBJ2-7|.|.
CASSQDLDSVYEQYF
TGTGCCAGCAGCCAAGACTTAGACAGTGTCTACGAGCAGTACTTC
>TRBV6-6|TRBJ1-2|TRBD1|.
CASSHPGTDSLRYGYTF
TGTGCCAGCAGTCATCCCGGGACAGACTCTCTCCGCTATGGCTACACCTTC
>TRBV29-1|TRBJ2-7|.|.
CSVLNTGEQYF
TGCAGCGTTTTAAATACGGGTGAGCAGTACTTC
>TRBV2|TRBJ1-1|TRBD1|.
CASSWGGQGNTEAFF
TGTGCCAGCAGTTGGGGCGGACAGGGGAACACTGAAGCTTTCTTT
>TRBV7-9|TRBJ2-3|.|.
CASSFRGSDTQYF
TGTGCCAGCAGCTTTAGAGGGTCAGATACGCAGTATTTT
>TRBV7-6|TRBJ2-1|TRBD1|.
CASSLDRGQGMREQFF
TGTGCCAGCAGCTTAGATCGAGGACAGGGGATGAGGGAGCAGTTCTTC
>TRBV30|TRBJ1-2|.|.
CAWNPGVSYGYTF
TGTGCCTGGAACCCGGGGGTGAGCTATGGCTACACCTTC
>TRBV18|TRBJ1-3|TRBD1|.
CASSPTVNRGINTIYF
TGTGCCAGCTCACCGACCGTCAACAGGGGGATAAACACCATATATTTT
>TRBV30|TRBJ1-1|TRBD1|.
CAYWTGRVAFF
TGTGCCTATTGGACAGGTCGAGTAGCTTTCTTT
>TRBV24-1|TRBJ2-7|TRBD1|.
CATAETGTYEQYF
TGTGCCACCGCCGAGACAGGGACCTACGAGCAGTACTTC
>TRBV7-9|TRBJ1-2|.|once
CASSLGRGYTF
TGTGCCAGCAGCTTAGGCAGGGGCTACACCTTC
>TRBV7-9|TRBJ1-1|TRBD1|few
CASSLNLPDRGADEAFF
TGTGCCAGCAGCTTAAATCTCCCTGACAGGGGCGCTGATGAAGCTTTCTTT
>TRBV5-1|TRBJ2-7|TRBD1|.
CASSSGTGSYEQYF
TGCGCCAGCAGTTCCGGGACAGGTTCCTACGAGCAGTACTTC
>TRBV7-2|TRBJ1-6|.|.
CASSGTIRGPLHF
TGTGCCAGCAGCGGGACTATCCGCGGACCCCTCCACTTT
>TRBV7-9|TRBJ1-2|TRBD1|.
CASSYRDRGDYGYTF
TGTGCCAGCAGCTACCGGGACAGGGGCGACTATGGCTACACCTTC
>TRBV5-1|TRBJ2-5|TRBD2|.
CASSSHPGTTERETQYF
TGCGCCAGCAGCTCCCATCCCGGGACTACCGAGAGGGAGACCCAGTACTTC
>TRBV7-9|TRBJ1-4|TRBD1|.
CASSVVPGQGSWEKLFF
TGTGCCAGCAGCGTCGTCCCGGGACAGGGGTCGTGGGAAAAACTGTTTTTT
>TRBV3-1/TRBV3-2|TRBJ1-2|TRBD1|.
CASSRTGGEINYGYTF
TGTGCCAGCAGCCGGACAGGGGGCGAAATCAACTATGGCTACACCTTC
>TRBV30|TRBJ1-2|.|few
CAWSTGLSGYTF
TGTGCCTGGAGTACAGGGCTGAGTGGCTACACCTTC
>TRBV5-5|TRBJ2-5|TRBD2|.
CASSHGGARETQYF
TGTGCCAGCAGTCACGGGGGGGCCCGAGAGACCCAGTACTTC
>TRBV6-1|TRBJ1-5|.|.
CASSEMRLPNQPQHF
TGTGCCAGCAGTGAAATGCGACTCCCCAATCAGCCCCAGCATTTT
>TRBV29-1|TRBJ2-1|TRBD2|.
CSVEPIGLASSEQFF
TGCAGCGTTGAGCCAATAGGACTAGCCTCGTCTGAGCAGTTCTTC
>TRBV9|TRBJ2-7|TRBD2|.
CASSVGLAGSYEQYF
TGTGCCAGCAGCGTAGGACTAGCGGGCTCCTACGAGCAGTACTTC
>TRBV20-1|TRBJ2-1|TRBD2|few
CSASELAASSYNEQFF
TGCAGTGCTAGTGAACTAGCGGCTAGCTCCTACAATGAGCAGTTCTTC
>TRBV7-2|TRBJ2-7|TRBD1|.
CASKNGQGVYEQYF
TGTGCCAGCAAGAACGGACAGGGGGTGTACGAGCAGTACTTC
>TRBV11-3|TRBJ2-1|.|.
CASSVGGNGNEQFF
TGTGCCAGCAGTGTGGGAGGTAACGGTAATGAGCAGTTCTTC
>TRBV11-2|TRBJ2-5|TRBD2|.
CASSRTGTTNQETQYF
TGTGCCAGCAGCCGTACCGGGACTACCAACCAAGAGACCCAGTACTTC
>TRBV20-1|TRBJ2-1|TRBD1|.
CSASQTGGYNEQFF
TGCAGTGCTAGTCAGACAGGGGGATACAATGAGCAGTTCTTC
>TRBV5-8|TRBJ1-1|TRBD1|.
CASSSGTGWLTEAFF
TGTGCCAGCAGTTCGGGGACAGGGTGGTTAACTGAAGCTTTCTTT
>TRBV4-2|TRBJ1-6|TRBD1|.
CASSQGHRGNSPLHF
TGTGCCAGCAGCCAAGGGCACAGGGGGAATTCACCCCTCCACTTT
>TRBV30|TRBJ1-4|.|.
CAWSVDRGFGEKLFF
TGTGCCTGGAGTGTCGACCGGGGATTTGGAGAAAAACTGTTTTTT
>TRBV9|TRBJ2-7|.|.
CASSVDGSSFDEQYF
TGTGCCAGCAGCGTAGACGGTTCCTCCTTTGATGAGCAGTACTTC
>TRBV2|TRBJ2-4|TRBD1|once
CASSDRGGRNIQYF
TGTGCCAGCAGCGACAGGGGGGGCCGAAACATTCAGTACTTC
>TRBV6-5|TRBJ2-4|.|.
CASRPGGVTKNIQYF
TGTGCCAGCCGCCCCGGAGGGGTGACCAAAAACATTCAGTACTTC
>TRBV3-1/TRBV3-2|TRBJ1-3|TRBD1|.
CASSVGTGAGNTIYF
TGTGCCAGCAGCGTCGGGACAGGGGCCGGAAACACCATATATTTT
>TRBV4-3|TRBJ1-1|.|.
CASSQEGAPEAFF
TGCGCCAGCAGCCAAGAGGGGGCCCCCGAAGCTTTCTTT
>TRBV25-1|TRBJ2-4|.|.
CASSEYGTVGIQYF
TGTGCCAGCAGTGAATATGGAACAGTGGGCATTCAGTACTTC
>TRBV19|TRBJ1-1|.|once
CASSNNRNTEAFF
TGTGCCAGTAGTAATAATCGGAACACTGAAGCTTTCTTT
>TRBV7-8|TRBJ2-3|TRBD2|once
CASSPRLAAPGDTQYF
TGTGCCAGCAGCCCCAGACTAGCGGCGCCCGGGGATACGCAGTATTTT
>TRBV7-2|TRBJ2-3|.|.
CASSLGRPGWDTQYF
TGTGCCAGCAGCTTAGGACGGCCAGGGTGGGATACGCAGTATTTT
>TRBV7-2|TRBJ1-1|.|.
CASSSSRGTEAFF
TGTGCCAGCAGCTCGTCCAGGGGCACTGAAGCTTTCTTT
>TRBV3-1/TRBV3-2|TRBJ2-7|.|.
CASSRRSGSYEQYF
TGTGCCAGCAGCCGCCGTTCGGGGTCCTACGAGCAGTACTTC
>TRBV19|TRBJ1-5|TRBD1|.
CASSMGTGNSNQPQHF
TGTGCCAGTAGTATGGGGACAGGTAATAGCAATCAGCCCCAGCATTTT
>TRBV27|TRBJ2-7|TRBD2|.
CASNSGGGQYEQYF
TGTGCCAGCAACAGCGGGGGAGGGCAATACGAGCAGTACTTC
>TRBV2|TRBJ2-3|TRBD2|.
CASSVSSGGAGTQYF
TGTGCCAGCAGCGTATCTAGCGGGGGGGCGGGAACGCAGTATTTT
>TRBV18|TRBJ2-7|.|.
CASSPGLQLYEQYF
TGTGCCAGCTCACCGGGACTCCAACTATACGAGCAGTACTTC
>TRBV7-3|TRBJ2-5|.|once
CASSLTVQETQYF
TGTGCCAGCAGCTTGACAGTACAAGAGACCCAGTACTTC
>TRBV7-2|TRBJ2-5|.|.
CASSSSGSFKETQYF
TGTGCCAGCAGCTCCTCCGGGAGCTTTAAAGAGACCCAGTACTTC
>TRBV6-2/TRBV6-3|TRBJ2-7|.|.
CASSPSGTLSYEQYF
TGTGCCAGCAGCCCCTCCGGGACACTCTCCTACGAGCAGTACTTC
>TRBV28|TRBJ1-5|TRBD1|once
CASRPITGGVNQPQHF
TGTGCCAGCAGGCCCATCACAGGGGGCGTGAATCAGCCCCAGCATTTT
>TRBV23-1|TRBJ2-7|.|.
CASSLTPGREQYF
TGCGCCAGCAGCCTAACCCCGGGTCGGGAGCAGTACTTC